The 21 T cell receptor beta chains below were found in one sample sequenced in a study of CD8+CD57+ T cells in acquired aplastic anemia. All patients picked for sequencing had shown, by flow cytometry, an expansion of CD8+CD57+ cells. Genomic DNA templated the TCR beta VDJ and CDR3 profiling. In TCRdb, the reads were re-called with MiXCR into one record per CDR3 protein. The profile shows 150,000 to 200,000 distinct CDR3 sequences, roughly 45% of them singletons. The sequencing sample was made of sorted CD4+, CD8+, or CD8+CD57+ T cells (not recorded which) from PBMCs. The receptors originated from a human donor with aplastic anemia.

This clonotype showed up just a few times. The rearrangement uses TRBV30 and TRBJ1-2; 10 nucleotides line up with TRBD1. Germline trimming cut 1 base from V and 8 bases from J; bases unmatched to any gene: 7. The CDR3 consists of 14 residues. CDR1 is GTSNPN and CDR2 is SVGIG in the germline V gene (reference sequence). For the CDR3, the DNA is TGTGCCTGGAGTGGACAGGGGGCGGATTGGGGCTACACCTTC. Protein sequence: CAWSGQGADWGYTF.

This clonotype was found a few times. The rearrangement links TRBV7-6 to TRBJ2-7; a weak D match, TRBD2 (5 bases). Looked up from germline, CDR1 is SGHVS and CDR2 is FNYEAQ. Trimming took 4 bases from V and 7 from J, leaving 17 bases between them. The CDR3 is made up of 14 amino acids. The CDR3 region is CASSSVDGNNEQYV. CDR3 DNA: TGTGCCAGCAGCTCAGTTGACGGGAACAATGAGCAGTACGTC.

This clonotype was observed at least ten times. Written as DNA, the CDR3 is TGTGCCTCCAGTCAAGGTCCTAACTATGGCTACACCTTC. Translating it yields CASSQGPNYGYTF. V gene TRBV19 combines with J gene TRBJ1-2; D uncertain. The germline V gene encodes CDR1 LNHDA and CDR2 SQIVND (reference sequence). The CDR3 totals 13 residues. V shed 11 bases and J shed 0 bases, with 13 bases lying between them.

The chain joins TRBV7-9 to TRBJ2-7; D remains unclear. Trimming removed 10 bases from V and 5 bases from J, with 12 bases in between. The CDR3 sequence is 11 residues long. Germline lookup yields CDR1 SEHNR and CDR2 FQNEAQ (reference sequence). CDR3 sequence (DNA): TGTGCCATCAGTGCGGAAAACGAGCAGTACTTC. It codes for CAISAENEQYF.

This clonotype was observed many times. The chain is built from TRBV3-1 and TRBJ1-6; tentatively, D is TRBD1 (5 bases). The CDR3 loop spans 15 amino acids. Per the germline V gene, CDR1 is LGHDT and CDR2 is YNNKEL (reference sequence). Trimming left V 4 bases short and J 10 bases short, with 17 bases between. CDR3 in DNA: TGTGCCAGCAGCCTCCGGGACGGCGTTGGATCACCCCTCCACTTT. This codes for CASSLRDGVGSPLHF.

The rearrangement uses TRBV7-9 and TRBJ1-2; TRBD1 might be the D (5 bases). Germline assignment: CDR1 SEHNR and CDR2 FQNEAQ (reference sequence). V was trimmed by 10 bases and J by 4 bases, leaving 16 bases between them. The CDR3 has 13 amino acids. CDR3 loop: CATSDGDPYGYTF. As DNA, the CDR3 is TGTGCCACCAGTGATGGGGACCCCTATGGCTACACCTTC. Supplemented by reference TRBV7-9 and TRBJ1-2, the full variable domain reads DTGVSQNPRHKITKRGQNVTFRCDPISEHNRLYWYRQTLGQGPEFLTYFQNEAQLEKSRLLSDRFSAERPKGSFSTLEIQRTEQGDSAMYLCATSDGDPYGYTFGSGTRLTVV.

This clonotype was counted only a few times. The chain employs TRBV7-3 and TRBJ1-2, with 12 bases identical to TRBD1. Germline CDR1 SGHTA, CDR2 FQGTGA. J gave up 4 bases and V 5 bases, and 11 bases lay outside the gene matches. This CDR3 has 17 residues. CDR3 sequence: CASSAHRGQGASYGYTF. CDR3 DNA sequence: TGTGCCAGCAGCGCCCACCGGGGACAGGGGGCGAGCTATGGCTACACCTTC. Full variable domain (outside the CDR3, taken from reference TRBV7-3 and TRBJ1-2): GAGVSQTPSNKVTEKGKYVELRCDPISGHTALYWYRQSLGQGPEFLIYFQGTGAADDSGLPNDRFFAVRPEGSVSTLKIQRTERGDSAVYLCASSAHRGQGASYGYTFGSGTRLTVV.

This clonotype occurred many times. The CDR3 sequence: CASSSTQGPLHF. DNA for the CDR3: TGTGCCAGCAGTTCCACACAGGGCCCCCTCCACTTT. The chain carries TRBV12-3 or TRBV12-4 and TRBJ1-6; the D gene is possibly TRBD1 (6 bases). This CDR3 region has 12 residues. V was shortened by 4 bases and J by 13 bases, with 11 bases between the two germline ends.

This clonotype appeared many times. The V call is TRBV4-2, the J call TRBJ2-7; 9 nucleotides align to TRBD1. The CDR3 loop spans 15 amino acids. Germline V CDR1 and CDR2: LGHNA, YNFKEQ. V lost 5 bases to trimming and J lost 6 bases; unmatched junction nucleotides: 11. CDR3 sequence: CASSEHPGQGVEQYF. The CDR3 DNA sequence: TGTGCCAGCAGCGAACATCCGGGACAGGGAGTCGAGCAGTACTTC.

CDR3 nucleotides: TGCGCCAGCAGTCCACAAGGACAGACCTATAATTCACCCCTCCACTTT. Its protein is CASSPQGQTYNSPLHF. J is TRBJ1-6 and V is TRBV10-2; TRBD1 is a possible D gene (6 bases). Germline CDR1 and CDR2: WSHSY and SAAADI. There are 16 residues in the CDR3. V was shortened by 5 bases and J by 2 bases, with 13 bases between the two germline ends.

This clonotype was detected many times. The V and J genes are TRBV29-1 and TRBJ1-2; D unclear. Trimming shortened V by 4 bases and J by 7 bases, and 13 bases separated the two germline ends. The CDR3 totals 12 residues. Germline V gives CDR1 SQVTM, CDR2 ANQGSEA. The CDR3 is CSVVEGISGYTF. CDR3 nucleotide sequence: TGCAGCGTTGTGGAGGGCATCTCTGGCTACACCTTC.

This clonotype was detected once. Germline and junction disagree at one end, which may indicate a read error. The chain joins TRBV2 to TRBJ1-2; maybe TRBD1 (5 bases). Per the germline V gene, CDR1 is SNHLY and CDR2 is FYNNEI. The CDR3 runs to 12 residues. The CDR3 region is CASGRANYGHTF. The CDR3 DNA sequence: TGTGCCAGCGGCAGGGCTAACTATGGCCACACCTTC. The full variable domain, completed using reference TRBV2 and TRBJ1-2, is EPEVTQTPSHQVTQMGQEVILRCVPISNHLYFYWYRQILGQKVEFLVSFYNNEISEKSEIFDDQFSVERPDGSNFTLKIRSTKLEDSAMYFCASGRANYGHTFGSGTRLTVV.

There are many counts of this clonotype. This rearrangement joins TRBV4-1 to TRBJ1-3, with D uncertain. The V and J ends lost 0 bases and 0 bases respectively, with 6 bases between them. There are 15 residues in the CDR3. Germline CDR1 and CDR2: MGHRA and YSYEKL. The CDR3 nucleotides read TGCGCCAGCAGCCAAGACTCTAACTCTGGAAACACCATATATTTT. Its translation: CASSQDSNSGNTIYF.

The chain has TRBV2 and TRBJ2-7, with 7 bases identical to TRBD1. Germline CDR1 is SNHLY and CDR2 is FYNNEI. J lost 2 bases, V lost 10 bases, and 11 bases had no gene match. The CDR3 is 14 residues long. The CDR3 loop is CAIKGTDQTYEQYF. The CDR3 DNA is TGTGCCATCAAAGGGACAGACCAAACCTACGAGCAGTACTTC. The variable domain in full, with the rest retrieved from reference TRBV2 and TRBJ2-7, is EPEVTQTPSHQVTQMGQEVILRCVPISNHLYFYWYRQILGQKVEFLVSFYNNEISEKSEIFDDQFSVERPDGSNFTLKIRSTKLEDSAMYFCAIKGTDQTYEQYFGPGTRLTVT.

This clonotype showed up many times. J is TRBJ2-1 and V is TRBV24-1; 12 bases are shared with TRBD1. Germline-derived CDR1 and CDR2 are KGHDR and SFDVKD. The CDR3 loop spans 15 amino acids. Trimming at V came to 4 bases and at J to 8 bases, leaving 5 bases not matched to a gene. CDR3 region: CATSDPGTGGYEQFF. CDR3 DNA: TGTGCCACCAGTGACCCCGGGACAGGGGGCTATGAGCAGTTCTTC.

The chain recombines TRBV25-1 with TRBJ1-2, with 7 bases identical to TRBD1. Germline V gene data show CDR1 as MGHDK and CDR2 as SYGVNS. The V segment lost 5 bases and the J segment 6 bases; nucleotides outside the gene matches: 9. The CDR3 extends over 14 amino acids. The CDR3 loop is CASSYSGQINGYTF. The CDR3 coding sequence is TGTGCCAGCAGTTACTCGGGACAGATCAATGGCTACACCTTC.

This clonotype was seen repeatedly, ten times or more. The gene calls are TRBV10-3 and TRBJ2-3; D may be TRBD2 (6 bases). Germline CDR1 is ENHRY and CDR2 is SYGVKD. The CDR3 sequence is 15 residues long. V lost 4 bases, J lost 1 base, and 12 bases lay in between. The CDR3 sequence is CAISAAGGGTDTQYF. The CDR3 DNA sequence: TGTGCCATCAGTGCTGCCGGGGGAGGCACAGATACGCAGTATTTT.

This clonotype was seen many times. The rearrangement uses TRBV6-1 and TRBJ2-2; D unclear. The CDR3 contains 13 residues. Trimming left V 4 bases short and J 2 bases short, with 5 bases between. The germline V gene has CDR1 MNHNS and CDR2 SASEGT. The CDR3 spells CASSGPNTGELFF. CDR3 sequence (DNA): TGTGCCAGCAGTGGGCCAAACACCGGGGAGCTGTTTTTT.

In its sample, this clonotype was seen many times. The chain recombines TRBV4-1 with TRBJ1-6; tentative D call: TRBD1 (5 bases). Trimming left V 3 bases short and J 6 bases short, with 12 bases between. Germline CDR1 MGHRA, CDR2 YSYEKL. The CDR3 is made up of 15 amino acids. The CDR3 DNA is TGCGCCAGCAGCCATCCCCGGGGGACTAATTCACCCCTCCACTTT. It codes for CASSHPRGTNSPLHF.

This clonotype was picked up many times. The rearrangement uses TRBV2 and TRBJ1-1; D not resolved. The V end lost 8 bases, the J end lost 1 base, and 11 bases lay between the germline ends. The CDR3 length is 13 residues. The germline gives CDR1 SNHLY, CDR2 FYNNEI. CDR3 amino acids: CASGDPANTEAFF. DNA of the CDR3: TGTGCCAGCGGAGACCCAGCGAACACTGAAGCTTTCTTT.

This clonotype was counted many times. The chain uses TRBV7-2 and TRBJ1-1; no reliable D call. Trimming stripped 5 bases from V and 6 bases from J, with 13 bases between. The CDR3 contains 13 residues. CDR1 SGHTA and CDR2 FQGNSA come from the germline V gene. Here the CDR3 reads CASSRDRIAEAFF. In nucleotides, the CDR3 is TGTGCCAGCAGCCGAGACCGGATCGCTGAAGCTTTCTTT.